This T cell receptor beta chain was recovered during a study of cytomegalovirus exposure and HLA in healthy donors. Whole-study context: Earlier findings included 117 million unique TCR beta sequences obtained from some 180 million T cells.

Unmatched junction bases numbered 13, after V lost 9 bases and J lost 2 bases. The CDR3 covers 15 residues. The germline gives CDR1 MNHEY, CDR2 SMNVEV (reference sequence). PCR used 60 Vbeta primers and 13 Jbeta primers. Generated by immunoSEQ multiplex PCR, the TCRdb table keeps only in-frame clones and is missing some. The sample has about 95,000 clones; 75% to 85% are singletons. A word on this clone: The antigen is undetermined.

The study, taken as a whole, reports: Associated with cytomegalovirus, according to the listing, were about 160 TCR beta chains. Rare sequences made up most TCRs, while some public TCRs were found in many donors. A later analysis by the authors found several of the most significant clusters apparently linked to common viral pathogens.

This TCR derives from a man aged 18 to 29 in good health and CMV-seropositive. This sequence joins TRBV27 and TRBJ2-7; 7 nucleotides line up with TRBD1. The specimen sequenced was PBMCs. CDR3 protein: CARPPPGQPTYEQYF. CDR3 DNA: TGTGCCAGACCTCCTCCGGGACAGCCGACCTACGAGCAGTACTTC.